Presented here are 5 T cell receptor beta chains from one specimen sequenced in a study of T cells after yellow fever vaccination. Each CDR3 protein gets one entry after TCRdb re-called the 5' RACE reads with MiXCR. The repertoire holds about 200,000 distinct CDR3 sequences, with roughly 3% as singletons. The source was CD4+ T cells sorted from PBMCs, collected 10 days after the yellow fever booster vaccination. These receptors were obtained from a man in his late teens or twenties who received the YFV17D yellow fever vaccine.

This clonotype was counted between two and nine times. CDR3 sequence (DNA): TGCGCCAGCAGCCCCGCAATTAGGGCCTTCTACAATGAGCAGTTCTTC. This translates into CASSPAIRAFYNEQFF. The chain links TRBV5-1 to TRBJ2-1; D is unclear. Looked up from germline, CDR1 is SGHRS and CDR2 is YFSETQ. The CDR3 has 16 amino acids. V was clipped by 4 bases and J by 3 bases, with 17 bases between them.

The CDR3 loop is CASIPRGQFYYEQYF. CDR3 DNA: TGTGCCAGCATCCCTCGTGGACAGTTCTACTACGAGCAGTACTTC. The rearrangement links TRBV5-6 to TRBJ2-7, with a possible D match to TRBD1 (6 bases). The CDR3 sequence is 15 residues long. Germline lookup yields CDR1 SGHDT and CDR2 YYEEEE. The V gene lost 6 bases and the J gene lost 3 bases, with 19 bases spanning the gap.

V usage is TRBV12-3 or TRBV12-4 and J usage is TRBJ1-6; D possibly corresponds to TRBD1 (6 bases). The CDR3 totals 14 residues. The V gene lost 2 bases and the J gene lost 9 bases, with 11 bases spanning the gap. CDR3 sequence (DNA): TGTGCCAGCAGTTTATGGGGGCGAGGTTCACCCCTCCACTTT. Amino acid sequence: CASSLWGRGSPLHF.

Many counts were recorded for this clonotype. This chain uses TRBV20-1 with TRBJ2-4; unclear D gene. Trimming removed 4 bases at V and 0 bases at J, with 7 bases between. Germline V gene data show CDR1 as DFQATT and CDR2 as SNEGSKA (reference sequence). This CDR3 region has 13 residues. For the CDR3, the DNA is TGCAGTGCTACGGCGCTAGCCAAAAACATTCAGTACTTC. It encodes CSATALAKNIQYF.

The chain recombines TRBV7-9 with TRBJ2-1; D tentatively reads TRBD1 or TRBD2 (5 bases each). The CDR3 length is 14 residues. The V end was cut by 1 base, the J end by 8 bases, with 12 bases between. In germline, CDR1 is SEHNR, CDR2 FQNEAQ (reference sequence). CDR3 amino acids: CASSLGGTLDEQFF. CDR3 nucleotide sequence: TGTGCCAGCAGCTTAGGAGGGACCCTTGATGAGCAGTTCTTC.